Listed below are T cell receptor beta chains from one sample, sequenced in a study of blood T cell repertoires in COVID-19. Profiled with immunoSEQ multiplex PCR; TCRdb holds only in-frame clones, not every one. Among approximately 250,000 clones, 75% to 90% were seen once, and the ten largest hold around 12%. The sequenced sample consisted of peripheral blood. The source is a woman between 65 and 79 years old with COVID-19, enrolled during active disease. Both conserved end residues are part of each CDR3. Fields, in order: CDR3 DNA, CDR3 protein, J gene, clone size, D gene, V gene. The D gene is left open where the match is weak. Size values are once, few and many counts, or a class for expanded clones, and some rows have none.

CDR3 DNA: TGCGCCAGCAGCTTGACACAGGGGATGAACACTGAAGCTTTCTTT; CDR3 protein: CASSLTQGMNTEAFF; J gene: TRBJ1-1; clone size: .; D gene: TRBD1; V gene: TRBV5-1
CDR3 DNA: TGTGCCAGCAGCTTGGGAACACAGGGGTCTTACTATGGCTACACCTTC; CDR3 protein: CASSLGTQGSYYGYTF; J gene: TRBJ1-2; clone size: .; D gene: TRBD1; V gene: TRBV5-4
CDR3 DNA: TGTGCCAGCAGCTTTCTGACAGATTCACCCCTCCACTTT; CDR3 protein: CASSFLTDSPLHF; J gene: TRBJ1-6; clone size: .; D gene: .; V gene: TRBV5-6
CDR3 DNA: TGCAGCGTTGACCCTACGGGACAGGGGACCCACGAGCAGTACTTC; CDR3 protein: CSVDPTGQGTHEQYF; J gene: TRBJ2-7; clone size: .; D gene: TRBD1; V gene: TRBV29-1
CDR3 DNA: TGCGCCAGCAGCTTTGACAGGGACCAGCCCCAGCATTTT; CDR3 protein: CASSFDRDQPQHF; J gene: TRBJ1-5; clone size: .; D gene: TRBD1; V gene: TRBV5-1
CDR3 DNA: TGTGCCAGCAGTTTATACCCCCCTTCGACAGGTTGGGGCTACGAGCAGTACTTC; CDR3 protein: CASSLYPPSTGWGYEQYF; J gene: TRBJ2-7; clone size: .; D gene: .; V gene: TRBV28
CDR3 DNA: TGTGCCAGCAGCAGCCCTAGCGGGGGGGCCGACGAGCAGTACTTC; CDR3 protein: CASSSPSGGADEQYF; J gene: TRBJ2-7; clone size: many; D gene: TRBD2; V gene: TRBV9
CDR3 DNA: TGTGCCACCAGTGATTTAGGGACTAGCGACCAAGAGACCCAGTACTTC; CDR3 protein: CATSDLGTSDQETQYF; J gene: TRBJ2-5; clone size: .; D gene: TRBD2; V gene: TRBV24-1
CDR3 DNA: TGTGCCAGCAGTTATATGGGGGAGGACTATGGCTACACCTTC; CDR3 protein: CASSYMGEDYGYTF; J gene: TRBJ1-2; clone size: .; D gene: .; V gene: TRBV6-6
CDR3 DNA: TGTGCCAGCAGTTCGTACCTAGTTAGCAATGAGCAGTTCTTC; CDR3 protein: CASSSYLVSNEQFF; J gene: TRBJ2-1; clone size: .; D gene: .; V gene: TRBV27
CDR3 DNA: TGTGCCAGCAGCCCGAGGACAGGGTTTGGGTACACCTTC; CDR3 protein: CASSPRTGFGYTF; J gene: TRBJ1-2; clone size: .; D gene: TRBD1; V gene: TRBV9
CDR3 DNA: TGTGCTAGTGGTCTCACCCGACAGATACCTGGAAACACCATATATTTT; CDR3 protein: CASGLTRQIPGNTIYF; J gene: TRBJ1-3; clone size: .; D gene: .; V gene: TRBV12-5
CDR3 DNA: TGCGCCAGCACCTTGGGGGGGCTCGAGGCCGGGGAGCTGTTTTTT; CDR3 protein: CASTLGGLEAGELFF; J gene: TRBJ2-2; clone size: .; D gene: .; V gene: TRBV5-1
CDR3 DNA: TGTGCTAGTGGTTTGGTACTGGACAGGGGATTTGGAAACACCATATATTTT; CDR3 protein: CASGLVLDRGFGNTIYF; J gene: TRBJ1-3; clone size: .; D gene: TRBD1; V gene: TRBV12-5
CDR3 DNA: TGTGCCAGCAACGCACAGGGGAGGCATGGCTACACCTTC; CDR3 protein: CASNAQGRHGYTF; J gene: TRBJ1-2; clone size: once; D gene: TRBD1; V gene: TRBV12-3/TRBV12-4
CDR3 DNA: TGCAGTGCTAGAATCAGTGCTGAAGCTTTCTTT; CDR3 protein: CSARISAEAFF; J gene: TRBJ1-1; clone size: .; D gene: .; V gene: TRBV20-1
CDR3 DNA: TGTGCCAGCAGCGAGCTAGGGGGCCTTAATGAAAAACTGTTTTTT; CDR3 protein: CASSELGGLNEKLFF; J gene: TRBJ1-4; clone size: .; D gene: TRBD1; V gene: TRBV7-2
CDR3 DNA: TGCGCCAGCAGCCTAGGACAGGGGTACTCTGAAGCTTTCTTT; CDR3 protein: CASSLGQGYSEAFF; J gene: TRBJ1-1; clone size: .; D gene: TRBD1; V gene: TRBV5-1
CDR3 DNA: TGTGCCAGCTCACCACCGGGGCTAGCGGGTATATACGAGCAGTACTTC; CDR3 protein: CASSPPGLAGIYEQYF; J gene: TRBJ2-7; clone size: .; D gene: TRBD2; V gene: TRBV18
CDR3 DNA: TGTGCCAGCAGCTTCACCATCAACAGAATAGAGACCCAGTACTTC; CDR3 protein: CASSFTINRIETQYF; J gene: TRBJ2-5; clone size: .; D gene: .; V gene: TRBV7-8
CDR3 DNA: TGTGCCAGCAGGTCCGTCCCGGGGGTCTCTCTCTCCTATGAGCAGTTCTTC; CDR3 protein: CASRSVPGVSLSYEQFF; J gene: TRBJ2-1; clone size: .; D gene: .; V gene: TRBV5-4
CDR3 DNA: TGTGCCAGCAGCCAAAGCAGGGGGACTGAAGCTTTCTTT; CDR3 protein: CASSQSRGTEAFF; J gene: TRBJ1-1; clone size: .; D gene: TRBD1; V gene: TRBV3-1/TRBV3-2
CDR3 DNA: TGTGCCAGTACGGGGGGGGGCCCCCAAGAGACCCAGTACTTC; CDR3 protein: CASTGGGPQETQYF; J gene: TRBJ2-5; clone size: .; D gene: TRBD2; V gene: TRBV19
CDR3 DNA: TGTGCCAGTAGTCAAGGACAGGGTCGATTCTACACCTTC; CDR3 protein: CASSQGQGRFYTF; J gene: TRBJ1-2; clone size: .; D gene: TRBD1; V gene: TRBV19
CDR3 DNA: TGTGCCAGCAGTTCTTGGGCTAGCGGGTCCGGGGAGCTGTTTTTT; CDR3 protein: CASSSWASGSGELFF; J gene: TRBJ2-2; clone size: .; D gene: TRBD2; V gene: TRBV27
CDR3 DNA: TGTGCCAGCAGCCCAGGAAAGCTAGCCAACACAGATACGCAGTATTTT; CDR3 protein: CASSPGKLANTDTQYF; J gene: TRBJ2-3; clone size: once; D gene: .; V gene: TRBV3-1/TRBV3-2
CDR3 DNA: TGTGCCAGCAGCTTAGACAGGTTCAATCAGCCCCAGCATTTT; CDR3 protein: CASSLDRFNQPQHF; J gene: TRBJ1-5; clone size: .; D gene: .; V gene: TRBV7-2
CDR3 DNA: TGTGCCAGCAGCCGGGAAATCGATCAGCCCCAGCATTTT; CDR3 protein: CASSREIDQPQHF; J gene: TRBJ1-5; clone size: .; D gene: .; V gene: TRBV2
CDR3 DNA: TGTGCCAGCACCCGTCTACCTCCGGGACAGGGAAGGGTGAACACTGAAGCTTTCTTT; CDR3 protein: CASTRLPPGQGRVNTEAFF; J gene: TRBJ1-1; clone size: .; D gene: TRBD1; V gene: TRBV2
CDR3 DNA: TGTGCCAGTACCCCGACAGTCTCTGGAAACACCATATATTTT; CDR3 protein: CASTPTVSGNTIYF; J gene: TRBJ1-3; clone size: few; D gene: .; V gene: TRBV19
CDR3 DNA: TGTGCCAGCAGTCCACAGGAAAAACTGTTTTTT; CDR3 protein: CASSPQEKLFF; J gene: TRBJ1-4; clone size: .; D gene: .; V gene: TRBV28
CDR3 DNA: TGTGCCAGCAACGTAGGGGGCTCTGGGGCCAACGTCCTGACTTTC; CDR3 protein: CASNVGGSGANVLTF; J gene: TRBJ2-6; clone size: .; D gene: .; V gene: TRBV5-4
CDR3 DNA: TGTGCCAGCAGCACGGGACTAGCGGGGGAGACGGATACGCAGTATTTT; CDR3 protein: CASSTGLAGETDTQYF; J gene: TRBJ2-3; clone size: .; D gene: TRBD2; V gene: TRBV5-4
CDR3 DNA: TGTGCCAGCAGTTTATTTCGACAGGGGGTTGAGTTCTTC; CDR3 protein: CASSLFRQGVEFF; J gene: TRBJ2-1; clone size: .; D gene: TRBD1; V gene: TRBV12-3/TRBV12-4
CDR3 DNA: TGTGCCAGCAGCTTAGTCGGAGGGACGGGCACTGAAGCTTTCTTT; CDR3 protein: CASSLVGGTGTEAFF; J gene: TRBJ1-1; clone size: .; D gene: .; V gene: TRBV11-2
CDR3 DNA: TGCAGTGCATACAGCCCAGGGGGCTACACCTTC; CDR3 protein: CSAYSPGGYTF; J gene: TRBJ1-2; clone size: .; D gene: .; V gene: TRBV20-1
CDR3 DNA: TGTGCCAGCAGTTTCAGAGGTCAGCCCCAGCATTTT; CDR3 protein: CASSFRGQPQHF; J gene: TRBJ1-5; clone size: .; D gene: .; V gene: TRBV28
CDR3 DNA: TGTGCCAGCGGAACCAACAGGGGTGGCTCACCCCTCCACTTT; CDR3 protein: CASGTNRGGSPLHF; J gene: TRBJ1-6; clone size: .; D gene: TRBD1; V gene: TRBV27
CDR3 DNA: TGTGCCACCAGTGACAACGGACGGGACTACGGGGAGCTGTTTTTT; CDR3 protein: CATSDNGRDYGELFF; J gene: TRBJ2-2; clone size: .; D gene: TRBD2; V gene: TRBV24-1
CDR3 DNA: TGTGCCAGCAGCAAAGCGGGGGAACTCAAATCGGGGGGTGACTACAATGAGCAGTTCTTC; CDR3 protein: CASSKAGELKSGGDYNEQFF; J gene: TRBJ2-1; clone size: .; D gene: .; V gene: TRBV21-1
CDR3 DNA: TGCGCCAGCAGCTCAGGGGGCCACACAGATACGCAGTATTTT; CDR3 protein: CASSSGGHTDTQYF; J gene: TRBJ2-3; clone size: .; D gene: TRBD1; V gene: TRBV5-1
CDR3 DNA: TGTGCCAGCAGCCCCAGGGTTAACACTGAAGCTTTCTTT; CDR3 protein: CASSPRVNTEAFF; J gene: TRBJ1-1; clone size: .; D gene: .; V gene: TRBV6-2/TRBV6-3
CDR3 DNA: TGTGCCAGCAGCCCCGGGACTAGCGGCGCAGATACGCAGTATTTT; CDR3 protein: CASSPGTSGADTQYF; J gene: TRBJ2-3; clone size: .; D gene: TRBD2; V gene: TRBV5-4